This TCR beta chain is from a study of cytomegalovirus exposure and HLA in healthy donors. Primers for the PCR totalled 60 Vbeta and 13 Jbeta. The method was immunoSEQ multiplex PCR; TCRdb's version includes in-frame clones alone and lacks a portion of them. The table includes approximately 190,000 clones, about 83% detected once. Trimming shortened V by 6 bases and J by 0 bases, and 5 bases separated the two germline ends. Germline CDR1 MNHEY, CDR2 SVGAGI. This CDR3 spans 12 amino acids. General study points: Some V segments could not be told apart, so they were left out, TRBV6-2 and TRBV6-3 among them. Productive rates of about 90% or about 30% were seen for most TCR beta V segments in an earlier analysis. It has been reported that TCR beta sequences accurately predicted the HLA-A and HLA-B alleles of most subjects.

This clone was detected only a few times. Its antigen is undetermined. This clonotype was sampled from a middle-aged man in good health and CMV-seropositive. Sequencing was performed on PBMCs. V and J are TRBV6-5 and TRBJ1-1; D uncertain. The CDR3 here is CASRRMNTEAFF. CDR3 in DNA: TGTGCCAGCAGGCGGATGAACACTGAAGCTTTCTTT.